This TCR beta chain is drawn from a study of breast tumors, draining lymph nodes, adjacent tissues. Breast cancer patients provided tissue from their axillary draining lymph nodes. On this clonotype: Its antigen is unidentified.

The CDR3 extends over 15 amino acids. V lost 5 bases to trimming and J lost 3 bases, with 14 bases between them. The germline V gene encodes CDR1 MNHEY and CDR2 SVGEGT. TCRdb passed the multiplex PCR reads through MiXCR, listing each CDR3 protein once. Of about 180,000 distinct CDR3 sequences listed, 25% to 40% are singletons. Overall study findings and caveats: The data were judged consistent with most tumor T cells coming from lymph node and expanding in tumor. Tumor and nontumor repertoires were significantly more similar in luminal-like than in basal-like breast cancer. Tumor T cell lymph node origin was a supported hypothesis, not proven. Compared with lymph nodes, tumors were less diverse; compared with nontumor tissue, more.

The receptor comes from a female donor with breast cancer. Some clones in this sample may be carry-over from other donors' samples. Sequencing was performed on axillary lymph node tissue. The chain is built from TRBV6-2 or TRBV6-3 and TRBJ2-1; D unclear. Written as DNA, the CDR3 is TGTGCCAGCAGTCTCTTAGCCGGATACTACAATGAGCAGTTCTTC. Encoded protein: CASSLLAGYYNEQFF.